The source of this T cell receptor beta chain is a study of beta chain features in type 1 diabetes. The CDR3 spans 13 residues. Germline values: CDR1 SGDLS, CDR2 YYNGEE. V was cut by 2 bases and J by 4 bases, with 9 bases left in between. Reverse transcription of all isolated RNA meant that expressed TCRB transcripts were sequenced. Profiling relied on immunoSEQ multiplex PCR, and the TCRdb table lists in-frame clones only, not all of them. Here the sample spans hundreds of thousands of clones, roughly a sixth being singletons. The receptor was derived from a man between 18 and 29 years old in good health. The V and J genes are TRBV9 and TRBJ1-2; unclear D gene. Sequencing was performed on naive CD4+ T cells from blood. The CDR3, as DNA: TGTGCCAGCAGCGTCCCCGGGCTCTATGGCTACACCTTC. It yields the protein CASSVPGLYGYTF.